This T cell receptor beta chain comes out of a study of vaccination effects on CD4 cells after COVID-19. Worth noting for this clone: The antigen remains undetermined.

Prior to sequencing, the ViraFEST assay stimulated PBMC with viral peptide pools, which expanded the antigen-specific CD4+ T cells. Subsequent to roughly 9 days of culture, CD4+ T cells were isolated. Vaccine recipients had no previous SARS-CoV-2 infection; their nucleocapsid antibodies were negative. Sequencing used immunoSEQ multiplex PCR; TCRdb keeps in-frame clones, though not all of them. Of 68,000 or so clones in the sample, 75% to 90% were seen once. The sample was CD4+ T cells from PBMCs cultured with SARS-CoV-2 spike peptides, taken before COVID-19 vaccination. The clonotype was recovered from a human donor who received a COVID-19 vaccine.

The CDR3 is CASSASGSSYEQYV. The CDR3 bases are TGTGCCAGCAGCGCGAGTGGGAGCTCCTACGAGCAGTACGTC. V usage is TRBV6-5 and J usage is TRBJ2-7; weak D call: TRBD2 (5 bases). CDR1 MNHEY and CDR2 SVGAGI come from the germline V gene. The CDR3 loop spans 14 amino acids. V shed 6 bases and J shed 0 bases, with 12 bases lying between them.